These 21 T cell receptor beta chains were sequenced from one sample in a study of cytomegalovirus exposure and HLA in healthy donors. Primers included in the PCR were 60 Vbeta and 13 Jbeta primers. Assay: immunoSEQ multiplex PCR; the TCRdb copy retains only in-frame clones and omits some. The data show under 150,000 clones, roughly 79% seen once. Sequenced input: PBMCs. The receptor set was obtained from a young woman in good health and CMV-seronegative.

This chain joins TRBV27 and TRBJ2-7; possible D gene TRBD1, 6 bases. Trimming left V 4 bases short and J 0 bases short, with 19 bases between. This CDR3 has 17 amino acids. The germline V gene encodes CDR1 MNHEY and CDR2 SMNVEV (reference sequence). CDR3 coding DNA: TGTGCCAGCAGTTGCGCCGGCGTGGACAGCGTCTCCTACGAGCAGTACTTC. This gives the protein CASSCAGVDSVSYEQYF.

The chain employs TRBV18 and TRBJ2-7; D gene unclear. CDR3 size: 13 residues. V was shortened by 3 bases and J by 6 bases, with 12 bases between the two germline ends. Germline-derived CDR1 and CDR2 are KGHSH and LQKENI. The CDR3 loop reads CASSPQEVGEQYF. The CDR3 DNA is TGTGCCAGCTCACCCCAAGAGGTTGGCGAGCAGTACTTC.

The chain has TRBV18 and TRBJ2-2, with a weak D call TRBD1 (5 bases). V gave up 4 bases and J gave up 0 bases, with 6 bases separating them. In germline, CDR1 is KGHSH, CDR2 LQKENI. This CDR3 contains 14 residues. CDR3 DNA sequence: TGTGCCAGCTCACAGGACACGAACACCGGGGAGCTGTTTTTT. Translating it yields CASSQDTNTGELFF.

V is TRBV6-5 and J is TRBJ1-5; TRBD1 aligns across 7 bases. Looked up from germline, CDR1 is MNHEY and CDR2 is SVGAGI. This CDR3 has 15 residues. V dropped 5 bases and J dropped 4; count of bases not matched to a gene: 8. The CDR3 DNA sequence: TGTGCCAGCAGTACCTCCGGGACAGCTAATCAGCCCCAGCATTTT. Its protein is CASSTSGTANQPQHF.

V usage is TRBV6-5 and J usage is TRBJ2-4; tentative D call: TRBD2 (7 bases). The CDR3 is 14 amino acids. From germline, CDR1 is MNHEY and CDR2 SVGAGI. V lost 5 bases and J 5 bases, leaving 13 bases between the germline ends. The DNA of the CDR3 is TGTGCCAGCAGTCCTCAGGGGAGGGAAAACATTCAGTACTTC. Its protein is CASSPQGRENIQYF.

Only one count was recorded for this clone. The chain joins TRBV10-3 to TRBJ2-1; D gene unclear. The germline CDR1 and CDR2 sequences are ENHRY and SYGVKD. This CDR3 comprises 14 residues. V was shortened by 7 bases and J by 0 bases, with 10 bases between the two germline ends. The CDR3 spells CAIIRSSSYNEQFF. The DNA for the CDR3 is TGTGCCATCATTCGGAGTTCCTCCTACAATGAGCAGTTCTTC.

The J gene is TRBJ1-2, the V gene TRBV4-2; tentatively, D is TRBD1 (5 bases). Germline CDR1 LGHNA, CDR2 YNFKEQ. CDR3 size: 19 residues. The germline V and J ends were trimmed by 4 bases and 3 bases, with 27 bases remaining between them. This chain's CDR3 is CASSRDRFTATAGDYGYTF. The CDR3 DNA is TGTGCCAGCAGCCGAGATCGGTTCACCGCGACAGCAGGAGACTATGGCTACACCTTC.

This rearrangement joins TRBV5-1 to TRBJ2-7, with TRBD1 matching 8 bases. J gave up 0 bases and V 3 bases, and 8 bases lay outside the gene matches. The CDR3 contains 16 residues. Germline values: CDR1 SGHRS, CDR2 YFSETQ. CDR3 DNA: TGCGCCAGCAGCTCGGCCCGGGACAGGAGCTCCTACGAGCAGTACTTC. This translates into CASSSARDRSSYEQYF.

This clone has just a few counts. V usage is TRBV5-1 and J usage is TRBJ2-1, with TRBD2 identical over 9 bases. Germline trimming cut 0 bases from V and 5 bases from J; bases unmatched to any gene: 6. The CDR3 consists of 16 residues. In germline, CDR1 is SGHRS, CDR2 YFSETQ. The CDR3 sequence is CASSLEDLAGNNEQFF. The CDR3 DNA sequence: TGCGCCAGCAGCTTGGAAGATCTAGCGGGAAACAATGAGCAGTTCTTC.

The V gene is TRBV6-5, the J gene TRBJ2-5, with TRBD2 identical over 11 bases. Losses at the gene ends were 8 bases for V and 3 bases for J; bases not matched to a gene: 8. This CDR3 spans 15 amino acids. Germline CDR1 is MNHEY and CDR2 is SVGAGI. The CDR3 region is CASAPTSGIEETQYF. Here the CDR3 DNA reads TGTGCCAGCGCGCCGACTAGCGGGATTGAAGAGACCCAGTACTTC.

This sequence joins TRBV7-2 and TRBJ1-1; D gene unclear. Between the trimmed V and J ends, which lost 0 bases and 0 bases, there was a span of 8 bases. The CDR3 length is 15 residues. CDR1 is SGHTA and CDR2 is FQGNSA in the germline V gene. The CDR3 coding sequence is TGTGCCAGCAGCTTAGCTCCCTTTCTGAACACTGAAGCTTTCTTT. Amino acid sequence: CASSLAPFLNTEAFF.

This chain uses TRBV10-1 with TRBJ2-1; 7 nucleotides align to TRBD1. Germline-derived CDR1 and CDR2 are WNHNN and SYGVQD (reference sequence). V shed 10 bases and J 7 bases; nucleotides not matched to a gene: 7. This CDR3 is 12 amino acids long. CDR3 loop: CATSGGENEQFF. The CDR3 DNA reads as TGCGCCACCTCAGGGGGAGAAAATGAGCAGTTCTTC.

This chain connects TRBV25-1 to TRBJ2-5, with D possibly TRBD2 on 6 matching bases. Germline lookup yields CDR1 MGHDK and CDR2 SYGVNS. The CDR3 spans 12 residues. Trimming pared 10 bases from V and 5 bases from J, leaving 14 bases between. The CDR3 reads CAIEPGRETQYF. The CDR3, as DNA: TGTGCCATCGAACCGGGGAGGGAGACCCAGTACTTC.

The chain has TRBV4-2 and TRBJ2-3; TRBD2 agrees at 11 bases. Germline V CDR1 and CDR2: LGHNA, YNFKEQ. V shed 0 bases, J shed 8 bases, and the junction held 4 bases outside the gene matches. The CDR3 loop spans 15 amino acids. The CDR3 loop reads CASSQETSGIGTQYF. In DNA, the CDR3 is TGTGCCAGCAGCCAAGAGACTAGCGGGATAGGTACGCAGTATTTT.

This chain links TRBV5-6 with TRBJ2-1, with TRBD2 identical over 7 bases. The CDR3 contains 12 residues. Germline V gene sequence: CDR1 SGHDT, CDR2 YYEEEE. V lost 4 bases and J lost 6; bases outside the gene matches: 1. The CDR3 DNA reads TGTGCCAGCAGCGGGGAGGGCAATGAGCAGTTCTTC. Its protein is CASSGEGNEQFF.

The J gene is TRBJ2-7, the V gene TRBV18; 14 positions match TRBD2. J gave up 0 bases and V 8 bases, and 18 bases lay outside the gene matches. The CDR3 covers 20 residues. From germline, CDR1 is KGHSH and CDR2 LQKENI. The DNA of the CDR3 is TGTGCCAGCCGGCCAGCGACGACCGGGACTAGCGGGAGTGTCTCCTACGAGCAGTACTTC. It translates to CASRPATTGTSGSVSYEQYF. Filled out from reference TRBV18 and TRBJ2-7, the complete variable domain reads NAGVMQNPRHLVRRRGQEARLRCSPMKGHSHVYWYRQLPEEGLKFMVYLQKENIIDESGMPKERFSAEFPKEGPSILRIQQVVRGDSAAYFCASRPATTGTSGSVSYEQYFGPGTRLTVT.

The chain joins TRBV15 to TRBJ2-7; the match to TRBD1 covers 8 bases. This CDR3 contains 14 residues. The V segment lost 6 bases and the J segment 5 bases; nucleotides outside the gene matches: 9. Germline CDR1 is LNHNV and CDR2 is YYDKDF (reference sequence). The chain's CDR3 is CATRGTGSRNEQYF. The CDR3 nucleotides are TGTGCCACCAGAGGGACAGGTAGTAGGAACGAGCAGTACTTC.

The V gene is TRBV5-1, the J gene TRBJ2-5; 7 bases agree with TRBD2. J gave up 0 bases and V 0 bases, and 14 bases lay outside the gene matches. CDR1 is SGHRS and CDR2 is YFSETQ in the germline V gene. The CDR3 spans 19 residues. The CDR3 nucleotides read TGCGCCAGCAGCTTGGAACCCCGATCGGCGGGAGTCCACCAAGAGACCCAGTACTTC. Translating gives CASSLEPRSAGVHQETQYF.

CDR3 loop: CASSQGERARTGELFF. The DNA for the CDR3 is TGCGCCAGCAGCCAAGGAGAGAGGGCTCGGACCGGGGAGCTGTTTTTT. The chain combines TRBV4-1 with TRBJ2-2; TRBD2 might be the D (5 bases). The V gene's germline CDR1 is MGHRA and CDR2 YSYEKL. The CDR3 extends over 16 amino acids. Trimming stripped 1 base from V and 5 bases from J, with 14 bases between.

The chain recombines TRBV6-4 with TRBJ2-1; unclear D gene. CDR3 length: 15 amino acids. Germline CDR1 is MRHNA and CDR2 is SNTAGT. V gave up 0 bases and J gave up 0 bases, with 6 bases separating them. Here the CDR3 DNA reads TGTGCCAGCAGTGACTCAGGAGACTCCTACAATGAGCAGTTCTTC. This gives the protein CASSDSGDSYNEQFF.

The chain combines TRBV5-1 with TRBJ1-3, with a weak D call TRBD1 (6 bases). V was trimmed by 3 bases and J by 2 bases, leaving 9 bases between them. The CDR3 is 14 amino acids. Germline V gene data show CDR1 as SGHRS and CDR2 as YFSETQ. The CDR3 is CASSSTGTGNTIYF. Written as DNA, the CDR3 is TGCGCCAGCAGCTCCACAGGGACTGGAAACACCATATATTTT.